This passage covers 18 T cell receptor beta chains from one sample sequenced in a study of blood T cells in healthy people across ages. Combining a sample-barcoded 5' primer with a J-beta primer mix, a second PCR ran for about 7 to 11 cycles. TCRdb reprocessed the 5' RACE reads via MiXCR and lists one record per CDR3 protein. The repertoire holds fewer than 2,000,000 distinct CDR3 sequences, about 31% seen once, with approximately 11% in the top ten. The material sequenced was blood. The receptors come from a woman in her 30s in good health.

The V gene is TRBV11-2, the J gene TRBJ2-1, with TRBD2 matching over 10 bases. CDR1 SGHAT and CDR2 FQNNGV come from the germline V gene. CDR3 length equals 17 residues. V shed 5 bases and J 2 bases; nucleotides not matched to a gene: 9. CDR3 DNA: TGTGCCAGCAGCACCATATTAGCGGGGGGACCCTACAATGAGCAGTTCTTC. Amino acids: CASSTILAGGPYNEQFF.

The chain carries TRBV29-1 and TRBJ1-1; TRBD1 is a possible D gene (5 bases). This CDR3 comprises 13 residues. Germline V lookup: CDR1 SQVTM, CDR2 ANQGSEA. V was shortened by 4 bases and J by 5 bases, with 14 bases between the two germline ends. CDR3 nucleotide sequence: TGCAGCGTTGGCCGCAGGGATAGGACTGAAGCTTTCTTT. This codes for CSVGRRDRTEAFF.

J is TRBJ1-5 and V is TRBV13; D call uncertain. Per germline, CDR1 PRHDT and CDR2 FYEKMQ (reference sequence). Deletions cut 2 bases from V and 0 bases from J, with 14 bases between. The CDR3 covers 17 residues. Here the CDR3 DNA reads TGTGCCAGCAGCTTAAGGAGAGGCACCATTAGCAATCAGCCCCAGCATTTT. It yields the protein CASSLRRGTISNQPQHF.

V and J are TRBV7-9 and TRBJ1-1; D not resolved. Trimming pared 0 bases from V and 5 bases from J, leaving 13 bases between. Germline CDR1 and CDR2: SEHNR and FQNEAQ (reference sequence). There are 15 residues in the CDR3. As DNA, the CDR3 is TGTGCCAGCAGCTTAGCATATAGGACTGGGACTGAAGCTTTCTTT. This translates into CASSLAYRTGTEAFF.

The chain joins TRBV7-2 to TRBJ2-7; D gene unclear. This CDR3 has 13 residues. Germline CDR1 and CDR2: SGHTA and FQGNSA. V shed 5 bases and J shed 2 bases, with 10 bases lying between them. The CDR3 DNA reads TGTGCCAGCAGCCCGACGAAGACCTACGAGCAGTACTTC. Protein: CASSPTKTYEQYF.

This clonotype appeared many times. The rearrangement joins TRBV29-1 to TRBJ2-7; D is unclear. Germline assignment: CDR1 SQVTM and CDR2 ANQGSEA. This CDR3 is built from 11 residues. V was pared by 2 bases and J by 2 bases, with 4 bases between. CDR3 DNA: TGCAGCGTTGAATCGGCCTACGAGCAGTACTTC. Amino acids: CSVESAYEQYF.

This chain links TRBV15 with TRBJ2-1; the match to TRBD2 covers 7 bases. There are 13 residues in the CDR3. The J segment lost 9 bases and the V segment lost 5 bases, leaving 7 bases of the junction unmatched. In germline, CDR1 is LNHNV, CDR2 YYDKDF (reference sequence). As DNA, the CDR3 is TGTGCCACCAGCGTCGGACTAGGACGTGAGCAGTTCTTC. Encoded protein: CATSVGLGREQFF. Variable domain in full (rest from reference TRBV15 and TRBJ2-1): DAMVIQNPRYQVTQFGKPVTLSCSQTLNHNVMYWYQQKSSQAPKLLFHYYDKDFNNEADTPDNFQSRRPNTSFCFLDIRSPGLGDTAMYLCATSVGLGREQFFGPGTRLTVL.

This clonotype came up a few times. The rearrangement joins TRBV6-1 to TRBJ2-5; D call uncertain. The V end was cut by 0 bases, the J end by 5 bases, with 10 bases between. The V gene's germline CDR1 is MNHNS and CDR2 SASEGT. This CDR3 contains 14 residues. The CDR3 loop reads CASSEARLGETQYF. DNA for the CDR3: TGTGCCAGCAGTGAAGCCCGGTTAGGGGAGACCCAGTACTTC.

The V call is TRBV7-9, the J call TRBJ1-2; 8 bases align to TRBD1. V gave up 1 base and J gave up 1 base; unmatched junction bases: 5. Germline lookup yields CDR1 SEHNR and CDR2 FQNEAQ (reference sequence). CDR3 length equals 16 residues. This chain's CDR3 is CASSLGDRTINYGYTF. The CDR3 region has the DNA TGTGCCAGCAGCTTAGGGGACAGGACTATTAACTATGGCTACACCTTC.

This clonotype showed up just a few times. The chain links TRBV7-9 to TRBJ2-1, with D perhaps TRBD2 (6 bases). Trimming removed 0 bases at V and 8 bases at J, with 17 bases between. The germline gives CDR1 SEHNR, CDR2 FQNEAQ (reference sequence). The CDR3 is 16 amino acids. CDR3 DNA: TGTGCCAGCAGCTTAGCGGGACTCCGGTGGTTGGATGAGCAGTTCTTC. Encoded protein: CASSLAGLRWLDEQFF.

The chain employs TRBV29-1 and TRBJ1-1; D remains ambiguous. This CDR3 region has 14 residues. V dropped 1 base and J dropped 1 base, with 10 bases sitting between them. The germline CDR1 and CDR2 sequences are SQVTM and ANQGSEA. The CDR3 region has the DNA TGCAGCGTTGAAGGCCAGTTACCGAACACTGAAGCTTTCTTT. Translation: CSVEGQLPNTEAFF.

This clonotype was observed a few times. The chain combines TRBV14 with TRBJ2-2; no definite D call. The CDR3 covers 14 residues. The ends were cut back, 3 bases at V and 4 bases at J, with 9 bases in the middle. CDR1 and CDR2 from the germline V gene are SGHDN and FVKESK. Here the CDR3 reads CASSHSVPTGELFF. For the CDR3, the DNA is TGTGCCAGCAGCCACAGTGTCCCCACCGGGGAGCTGTTTTTT.

The sample holds many counts of this clonotype. J is TRBJ2-7 and V is TRBV6-6; D not certain. CDR3 size: 12 residues. CDR1 and CDR2 from the germline V gene are MNHNY and SVGAGI (reference sequence). Trimming removed 3 bases from V and 5 bases from J, with 8 bases in between. CDR3 protein: CASSYSWDEQYF. The CDR3 bases are TGTGCCAGCAGTTATAGTTGGGACGAGCAGTACTTC.

A few counts support this clonotype. This sequence joins TRBV9 and TRBJ2-1; D unresolved. The V gene's germline CDR1 is SGDLS and CDR2 YYNGEE. The CDR3 runs to 13 residues. The V gene lost 4 bases and the J gene lost 6 bases, with 11 bases spanning the gap. The CDR3 region has the DNA TGTGCCAGCAGCACCCATGCGAGCAATGAGCAGTTCTTC. Translated: CASSTHASNEQFF.

The gene calls are TRBV6-6 and TRBJ1-5; the D gene is possibly TRBD1 (6 bases). The CDR3 has 17 amino acids. Germline assignment: CDR1 MNHNY and CDR2 SVGAGI (reference sequence). Trimming shortened V by 6 bases and J by 4 bases, and 22 bases separated the two germline ends. CDR3 DNA sequence: TGTGCCAGCAGACCACAAGGGGGACGGGGGGCAAATCAGCCCCAGCATTTT. Translating gives CASRPQGGRGANQPQHF.

The table lists this clonotype with a few counts. The chain has TRBV10-3 and TRBJ2-3, with D unresolved. The ends were cut back, 0 bases at V and 2 bases at J, with 12 bases in the middle. Germline lookup yields CDR1 ENHRY and CDR2 SYGVKD. The CDR3 runs 16 residues. CDR3 amino acids: CAISESLSGNTDTQYF. The CDR3 DNA follows: TGTGCCATCAGTGAGTCGTTGTCAGGTAACACAGATACGCAGTATTTT.

The chain recombines TRBV30 with TRBJ2-7, with 12 positions matching TRBD2. The V gene's germline CDR1 is GTSNPN and CDR2 SVGIG (reference sequence). CDR3 length: 15 residues. The junction had 8 bases not matched to a gene; V was cut back by 5 bases and J by 3 bases. The CDR3, as DNA: TGTGCCTGGGCGCTAGCGGGAGGGCCAGGCTACGAGCAGTACTTC. Its translation: CAWALAGGPGYEQYF.

The chain uses TRBV5-8 and TRBJ1-1; 8 positions agree with TRBD1. There are 14 residues in the CDR3. CDR1 is SGHTS, CDR2 YDEGEE, per germline. V was pared by 8 bases and J by 1 base, with 7 bases of the junction left unmatched. CDR3 residues: CARTYGTGNTEAFF. CDR3 nucleotides: TGTGCCAGGACGTATGGGACAGGGAACACTGAAGCTTTCTTT.